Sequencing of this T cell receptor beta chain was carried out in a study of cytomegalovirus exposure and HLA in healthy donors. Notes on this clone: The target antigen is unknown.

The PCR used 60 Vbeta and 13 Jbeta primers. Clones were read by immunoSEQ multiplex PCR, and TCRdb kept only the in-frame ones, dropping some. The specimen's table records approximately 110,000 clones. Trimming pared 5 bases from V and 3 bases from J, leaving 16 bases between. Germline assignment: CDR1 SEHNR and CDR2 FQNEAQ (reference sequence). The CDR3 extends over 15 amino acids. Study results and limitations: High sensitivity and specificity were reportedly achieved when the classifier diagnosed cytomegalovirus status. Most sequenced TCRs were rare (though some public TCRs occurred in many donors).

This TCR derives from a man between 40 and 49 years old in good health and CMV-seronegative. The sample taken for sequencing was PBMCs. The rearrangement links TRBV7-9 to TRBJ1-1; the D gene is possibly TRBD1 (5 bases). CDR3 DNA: TGTGCCAGCAGCGTATTACAGGCGGGGTACACTGAAGCTTTCTTT. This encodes CASSVLQAGYTEAFF.